Shown below are 19 T cell receptor beta chains from a single sample sequenced in a study of blood T cell repertoires in COVID-19. Data came from immunoSEQ multiplex PCR; TCRdb stores just in-frame clones and leaves some out. This sample yields under 250,000 clones, of which 80% to 95% are seen a single time; approximately 0.77% belongs to the top ten. Specimen: peripheral blood. The source of these receptors is a man aged 55-75 years with COVID-19, enrolled during active disease.

The chain recombines TRBV21-1 with TRBJ2-7; the table's D call, TRBD2, has no DNA check behind it. TRBV21-1 is designated a pseudogene. The CDR3 totals 16 residues. CDR3 sequence reads: CASSKGARSQTYEQYF. In DNA, the CDR3 is TGTGCCAGCAGCAAGGGTGCGAGGTCCCAGACCTACGAGCAGTACTTC.

The V and J genes are TRBV5-1 and TRBJ1-2, with TRBD1 identical over 7 bases. V shed 4 bases and J 4 bases; nucleotides not matched to a gene: 4. The germline gives CDR1 SGHRS, CDR2 YFSETQ. The CDR3 contains 13 residues. In nucleotides, the CDR3 is TGCGCCAGCAGCCAAGGGACAGTCTATGGCTACACCTTC. Its translation is CASSQGTVYGYTF.

J is TRBJ1-2 and V is TRBV5-1; tentatively, D is TRBD1 (6 bases). The length of the CDR3 is 15 residues. Germline assignment: CDR1 SGHRS and CDR2 YFSETQ. V lost 0 bases to trimming and J lost 7 bases, with 16 bases between them. The CDR3 region has the DNA TGCGCCAGCAGCTTGGATCAGGGGAAAATGCGTGGCTACACCTTC. As protein: CASSLDQGKMRGYTF.

The chain is built from TRBV10-3 and TRBJ2-5; TRBD1 aligns across 8 bases. The CDR3 contains 14 residues. V dropped 5 bases and J dropped 2; count of bases not matched to a gene: 4. Germline lookup yields CDR1 ENHRY and CDR2 SYGVKD. CDR3 loop: CAISRQGPQETQYF. The CDR3, as DNA: TGTGCCATCAGTAGACAGGGGCCACAAGAGACCCAGTACTTC.

The table lists this clone with a count of one. This chain joins TRBV7-8 and TRBJ2-7; TRBD1 might be the D (5 bases). Germline CDR1 and CDR2: SGHVS and FQNEAQ. V was cut by 5 bases and J by 4 bases, with 12 bases left in between. This CDR3 has 13 amino acids. The CDR3 DNA reads as TGTGCCAGCAGCCGCCAGGGTCCGTACGAGCAGTACTTC. It translates to CASSRQGPYEQYF.

This chain's CDR3 is CASSDLDRGGTEAFF. CDR3 nucleotides: TGTGCCAGTAGTGACCTGGACAGGGGTGGGACTGAAGCTTTCTTT. V and J are TRBV19 and TRBJ1-1; 9 bases map to TRBD1. Germline CDR1 LNHDA, CDR2 SQIVND (reference sequence). J gave up 5 bases and V 5 bases, and 9 bases lay outside the gene matches. The CDR3 totals 15 residues.

This sequence joins TRBV10-3 and TRBJ2-7, with a possible D match to TRBD2 (5 bases). Germline V gene lookup returns CDR1 ENHRY and CDR2 SYGVKD. V was trimmed by 3 bases and J by 1 base, leaving 16 bases between them. This CDR3 region has 16 residues. The CDR3 region is CAISDFVGTGSYEQYF. The CDR3 DNA reads TGTGCCATCAGTGACTTCGTCGGTACGGGGTCCTACGAGCAGTACTTC.

This clone was seen only a few times. This chain links TRBV4-1 with TRBJ2-3; possible D gene TRBD2, 6 bases. This CDR3 has 17 residues. Germline loops: CDR1 MGHRA, CDR2 YSYEKL. V was pared by 0 bases and J by 1 base, with 14 bases between. Here the CDR3 reads CASSQELTRFRTDTQYF. The CDR3, as DNA: TGCGCCAGCAGCCAAGAATTGACTAGGTTTCGCACAGATACGCAGTATTTT.

This rearrangement joins TRBV9 to TRBJ1-2, with 9 bases identical to TRBD1. Germline values: CDR1 SGDLS, CDR2 YYNGEE. This CDR3 contains 16 residues. J lost 7 bases, V lost 5 bases, and 15 bases had no gene match. The CDR3 loop reads CASRSGQGALRGGYTF. The CDR3 DNA is TGTGCCAGCAGGTCGGGACAGGGAGCCTTAAGGGGTGGCTACACCTTC.

This chain connects TRBV5-1 to TRBJ2-7, with a possible D match to TRBD2 (6 bases). Trimming left V 3 bases short and J 5 bases short, with 18 bases between. Germline values: CDR1 SGHRS, CDR2 YFSETQ. The CDR3 is made up of 15 amino acids. CDR3 bases: TGCGCCAGCAGCTCCACCAGGAGGGGTGAACACGAGCAGTACTTC. It codes for CASSSTRRGEHEQYF.

The V call is TRBV2, the J call TRBJ1-2; the match to TRBD1 covers 9 bases. J lost 8 bases, V lost 9 bases, and 19 bases had no gene match. CDR1 is SNHLY, CDR2 FYNNEI, per germline. The CDR3 covers 16 residues. The CDR3 here is CASNSGDRVFSGGYTF. CDR3 nucleotides: TGTGCCAGTAACTCAGGGGACAGGGTGTTTTCGGGCGGCTACACCTTC.

J is TRBJ2-1 and V is TRBV3-1 (or the pseudogene TRBV3-2); possible D gene TRBD2, 6 bases. CDR3 length equals 14 residues. Trimming took off 1 base at V and 5 bases at J, with 9 bases between the two ends. CDR1 and CDR2 (germline): LGHDT, YNNKEL (reference sequence). CDR3 nucleotide sequence: TGTGCCAGCAGCCAAGTAGCTAGCGACAATGAGCAGTTCTTC. Residues: CASSQVASDNEQFF.

This chain links TRBV28 with TRBJ1-4; D remains ambiguous. In germline, CDR1 is MDHEN, CDR2 SYDVKM. The germline V and J ends were trimmed by 7 bases and 4 bases, with 13 bases remaining between them. The CDR3 runs 14 residues. The CDR3: CASNVHNVNEKLFF. CDR3 in DNA: TGTGCCAGCAACGTCCACAATGTTAATGAAAAACTGTTTTTT.

The chain couples TRBV9 to TRBJ2-1; unclear D gene. Germline loops: CDR1 SGDLS, CDR2 YYNGEE. The CDR3 is made up of 13 amino acids. Trimming removed 3 bases from V and 4 bases from J, with 8 bases in between. The CDR3 loop reads CASSGNGYNEQFF. Here the CDR3 DNA reads TGTGCCAGCAGCGGCAACGGGTACAATGAGCAGTTCTTC.

This clone was recorded only once. CDR3 bases: TGTGCCACCCACTTAACTGGACAGCCCTATCGATTCACAGATACGCAGTATTTT. Protein product: CATHLTGQPYRFTDTQYF. V gene TRBV19 combines with J gene TRBJ2-3, with a possible D match to TRBD1 (6 bases). The V and J ends lost 10 bases and 2 bases respectively, with 28 bases between them. CDR1 is LNHDA and CDR2 is SQIVND in the germline V gene (reference sequence). The CDR3 is 18 amino acids.

The chain joins TRBV29-1 to TRBJ1-2, with D perhaps TRBD1 (6 bases). Trimming cost V 8 bases and J 7 bases, with 20 bases left between them. CDR1 and CDR2 (germline): SQVTM, ANQGSEA. CDR3 size: 13 residues. CDR3 in DNA: TGCAGCTCACGCGGGGGAGGGGGAGTTGGCTACACCTTC. This codes for CSSRGGGGVGYTF. Together with reference TRBV29-1 and TRBJ1-2, the CDR3 gives the full variable domain: SAVISQKPSRDICQRGTSLTIQCQVDSQVTMMFWYRQQPGQSLTLIATANQGSEATYESGFVIDKFPISRPNLTFSTLTVSNMSPEDSSIYLCSSRGGGGVGYTFGSGTRLTVV.

J is TRBJ2-1 and V is TRBV9; 7 bases are a match to TRBD1. The V gene's germline CDR1 is SGDLS and CDR2 YYNGEE. The CDR3 is 15 residues long. With V trimmed by 4 bases and J by 3 bases, 7 bases remained unmatched. For the CDR3, the DNA is TGTGCCAGCAGCATTACAGGGGCCGTCTACAATGAGCAGTTCTTC. Residues: CASSITGAVYNEQFF.

The V call is TRBV10-3, the J call TRBJ1-5; possible D gene TRBD1, 5 bases. The length of the CDR3 is 13 residues. The ends were cut back, 4 bases at V and 5 bases at J, with 9 bases in the middle. The germline V gene has CDR1 ENHRY and CDR2 SYGVKD. CDR3 in amino acids: CAISATVDQPQHF. The DNA of the CDR3 is TGTGCCATCAGTGCGACAGTAGATCAGCCCCAGCATTTT.

This chain uses TRBV19 with TRBJ1-5; no clear D. V lost 3 bases and J lost 5, with 11 bases in between. Germline CDR1 and CDR2: LNHDA and SQIVND (reference sequence). The CDR3 is 14 amino acids. CDR3 amino acids: CASSMASGDQPQHF. CDR3 coding DNA: TGTGCCAGTAGTATGGCTAGCGGGGATCAGCCCCAGCATTTT.